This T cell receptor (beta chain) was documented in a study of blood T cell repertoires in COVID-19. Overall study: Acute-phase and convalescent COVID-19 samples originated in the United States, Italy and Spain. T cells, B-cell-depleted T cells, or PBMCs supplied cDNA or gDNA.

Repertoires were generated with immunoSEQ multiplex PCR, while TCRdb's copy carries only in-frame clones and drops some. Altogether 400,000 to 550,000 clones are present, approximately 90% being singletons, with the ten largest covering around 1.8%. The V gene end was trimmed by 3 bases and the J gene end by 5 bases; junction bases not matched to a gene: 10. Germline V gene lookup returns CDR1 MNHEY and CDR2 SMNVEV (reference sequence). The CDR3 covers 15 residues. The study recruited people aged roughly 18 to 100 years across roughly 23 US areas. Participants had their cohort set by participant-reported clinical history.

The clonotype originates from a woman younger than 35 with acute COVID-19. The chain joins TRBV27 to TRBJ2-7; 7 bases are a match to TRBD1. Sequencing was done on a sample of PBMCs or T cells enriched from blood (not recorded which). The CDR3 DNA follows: TGTGCCAGCAGTTTGACCTGGGACAGTCGAAACGAGCAGTACTTC. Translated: CASSLTWDSRNEQYF.